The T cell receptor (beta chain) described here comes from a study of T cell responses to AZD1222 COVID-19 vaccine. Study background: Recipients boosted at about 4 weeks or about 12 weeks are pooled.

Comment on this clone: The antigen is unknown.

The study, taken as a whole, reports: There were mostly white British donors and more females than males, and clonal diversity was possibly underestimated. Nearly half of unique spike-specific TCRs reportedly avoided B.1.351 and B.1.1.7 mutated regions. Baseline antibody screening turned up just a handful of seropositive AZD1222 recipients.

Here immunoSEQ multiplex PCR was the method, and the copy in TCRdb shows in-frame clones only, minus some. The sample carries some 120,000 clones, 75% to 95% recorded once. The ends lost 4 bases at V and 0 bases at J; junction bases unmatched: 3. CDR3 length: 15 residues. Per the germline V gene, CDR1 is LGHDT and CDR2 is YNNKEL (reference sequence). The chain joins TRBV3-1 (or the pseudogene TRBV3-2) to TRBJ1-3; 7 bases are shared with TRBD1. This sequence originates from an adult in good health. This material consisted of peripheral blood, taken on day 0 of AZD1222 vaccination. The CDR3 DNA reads TGTGCCAGCAGCCGACAGGGTAACTCTGGAAACACCATATATTTT. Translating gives CASSRQGNSGNTIYF.